Presented here are 4 T cell receptor beta chains from one specimen sequenced in a study of T cell responses to AZD1222 COVID-19 vaccine. TCRdb keeps only in-frame clones here, not all; method: immunoSEQ multiplex PCR. The sample lists 50,000 to 75,000 clones; more than 70% were seen once. Sequenced material: peripheral blood, taken on day 0 of AZD1222 vaccination. These receptors came from an adult in good health.

This rearrangement joins TRBV7-8 to TRBJ1-4, with TRBD1 as a possible D gene (5 bases). V was pared by 3 bases and J by 1 base, with 12 bases between. The germline V gene encodes CDR1 SGHVS and CDR2 FQNEAQ. The CDR3 extends over 16 amino acids. The CDR3 DNA is TGTGCCAGCAGCTTCGGGGAGCAGGGAACTAATGAAAAACTGTTTTTT. Encoded protein: CASSFGEQGTNEKLFF.

V and J are TRBV18 and TRBJ1-5; 9 nucleotides align to TRBD1. The junction had 6 bases not matched to a gene; V was cut back by 3 bases and J by 3 bases. The CDR3 sequence is 16 residues long. The germline gives CDR1 KGHSH, CDR2 LQKENI. The DNA for the CDR3 is TGTGCCAGCTCACCTGGGACAGGGCGTAACAATCAGCCCCAGCATTTT. Protein product: CASSPGTGRNNQPQHF. The full variable domain, in which reference TRBV18 and TRBJ1-5 provide the parts outside the CDR3, is NAGVMQNPRHLVRRRGQEARLRCSPMKGHSHVYWYRQLPEEGLKFMVYLQKENIIDESGMPKERFSAEFPKEGPSILRIQQVVRGDSAAYFCASSPGTGRNNQPQHFGDGTRLSIL.

The rearrangement uses TRBV9 and TRBJ2-3, with 8 bases that match TRBD2. Germline V gives CDR1 SGDLS, CDR2 YYNGEE. CDR3 length: 15 amino acids. Unmatched junction bases numbered 4, after V lost 0 bases and J lost 4 bases. CDR3 protein: CASSVAGGAADTQYF. DNA of the CDR3: TGTGCCAGCAGCGTAGCGGGGGGGGCGGCAGATACGCAGTATTTT.

The chain carries TRBV6-5 and TRBJ2-7, with TRBD1 matching 8 bases. This CDR3 is 13 amino acids long. The trim removed 9 bases at V and 5 bases at J, leaving 9 bases unmatched. Germline values: CDR1 MNHEY, CDR2 SVGAGI. CDR3 region: CASHAGGRDEQYF. CDR3 nucleotides: TGTGCCAGTCACGCAGGGGGCCGAGACGAGCAGTACTTC.